This entry concerns a single TCR beta chain. Its specificity is unknown. Researchers ran the PCR with 60 Vbeta and 13 Jbeta primers. Profiled with immunoSEQ multiplex PCR; TCRdb holds only in-frame clones, not every one. The profile covers about 120,000 clones, with 80% appearing a single time and 7.5% to 10% taken by the ten largest. This sample stems from a study of cytomegalovirus exposure and HLA in healthy donors. For the study at large: Of the donors genotyped, several hundred in all, 75% to 90% fell in the Caucasian-associated ancestry cluster. Study-level results: A later analysis associated 16,951 TCR beta sequences with HLA alleles at a 0.05 false discovery rate.

The ends lost 4 bases at V and 7 bases at J; junction bases unmatched: 7. Germline values: CDR1 KGHSH, CDR2 LQKENI. The CDR3 has 13 residues. This chain links TRBV18 with TRBJ2-7; 7 nucleotides agree with TRBD1. Material: PBMCs. This clonotype originated in a female donor in good health and CMV-seropositive. CDR3 in DNA: TGTGCCAGCTCACTTCTCCAGGGGGATGAGCAGTACTTC. This sequence encodes CASSLLQGDEQYF.